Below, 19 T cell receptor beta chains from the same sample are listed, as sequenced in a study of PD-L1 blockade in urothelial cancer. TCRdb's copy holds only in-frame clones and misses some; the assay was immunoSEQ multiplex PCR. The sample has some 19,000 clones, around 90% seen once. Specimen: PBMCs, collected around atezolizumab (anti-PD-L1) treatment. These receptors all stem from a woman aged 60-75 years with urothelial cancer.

CDR3 in DNA: TGTGCCAGCAGCCAAGGGGACTGGGACAATGAGCAGTTCTTC. Encoded protein: CASSQGDWDNEQFF. The rearrangement uses TRBV4-2 and TRBJ2-1; TRBD2 might be the D (6 bases). CDR1 and CDR2 from the germline V gene are LGHNA and YNFKEQ. V gave up 1 base and J gave up 5 bases, with 9 bases separating them. This CDR3 contains 14 residues.

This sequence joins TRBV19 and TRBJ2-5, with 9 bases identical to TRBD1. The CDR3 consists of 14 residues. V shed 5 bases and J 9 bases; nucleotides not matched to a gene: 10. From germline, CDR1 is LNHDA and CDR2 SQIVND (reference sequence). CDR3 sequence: CASSSQGAVGAQYF. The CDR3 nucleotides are TGTGCCAGTAGTTCACAGGGGGCGGTGGGGGCCCAGTACTTC.

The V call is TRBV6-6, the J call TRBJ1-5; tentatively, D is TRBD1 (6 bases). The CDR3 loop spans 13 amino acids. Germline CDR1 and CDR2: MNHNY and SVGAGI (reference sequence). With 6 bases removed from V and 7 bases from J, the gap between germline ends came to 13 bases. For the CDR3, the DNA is TGTGCCAGCAGCCCCAGGGGTGGCCAGCCCCAGCATTTT. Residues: CASSPRGGQPQHF.

The CDR3 reads CASSPLGLAAYNEQFF. DNA for the CDR3: TGTGCCAGCTCACCCCTAGGACTAGCGGCCTACAATGAGCAGTTCTTC. The chain joins TRBV18 to TRBJ2-1; TRBD2 matches 10 bases. The CDR3 is 16 residues long. The J segment lost 2 bases and the V segment lost 3 bases, leaving 4 bases of the junction unmatched. CDR1 is KGHSH, CDR2 LQKENI, per germline.

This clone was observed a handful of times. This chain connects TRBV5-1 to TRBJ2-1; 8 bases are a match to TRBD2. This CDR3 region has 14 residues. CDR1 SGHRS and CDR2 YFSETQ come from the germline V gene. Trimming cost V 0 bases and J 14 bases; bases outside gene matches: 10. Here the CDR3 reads CASSLDTAGGEKFF. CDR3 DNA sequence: TGCGCCAGCAGCTTGGATACGGCGGGAGGAGAAAAGTTCTTC.

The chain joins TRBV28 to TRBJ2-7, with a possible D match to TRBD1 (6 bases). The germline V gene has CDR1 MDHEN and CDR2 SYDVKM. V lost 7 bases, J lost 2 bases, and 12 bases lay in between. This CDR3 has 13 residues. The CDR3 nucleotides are TGTGCCAGCACCCCGGACAGCACCTACGAGCAGTACTTC. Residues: CASTPDSTYEQYF.

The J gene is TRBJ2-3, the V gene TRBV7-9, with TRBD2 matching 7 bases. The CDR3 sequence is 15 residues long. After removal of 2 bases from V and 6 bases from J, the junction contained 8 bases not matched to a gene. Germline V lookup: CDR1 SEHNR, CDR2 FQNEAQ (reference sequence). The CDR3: CASSLRAAGPDTQYF. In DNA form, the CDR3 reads TGTGCCAGCAGCTTACGGGCAGCGGGACCCGATACGCAGTATTTT.

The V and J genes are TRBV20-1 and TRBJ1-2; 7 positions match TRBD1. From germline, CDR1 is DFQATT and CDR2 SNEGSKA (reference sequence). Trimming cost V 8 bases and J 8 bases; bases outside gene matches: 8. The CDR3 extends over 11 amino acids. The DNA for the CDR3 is TGCAGTCCTGACAGGGCTGGGGGCTACACCTTC. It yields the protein CSPDRAGGYTF.

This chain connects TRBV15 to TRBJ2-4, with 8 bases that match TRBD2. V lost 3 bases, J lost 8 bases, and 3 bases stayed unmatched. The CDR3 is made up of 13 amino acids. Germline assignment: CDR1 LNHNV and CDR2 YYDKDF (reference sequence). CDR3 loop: CATSSNGGDIQYF. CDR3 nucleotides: TGTGCCACCAGCAGTAACGGGGGGGACATTCAGTACTTC.

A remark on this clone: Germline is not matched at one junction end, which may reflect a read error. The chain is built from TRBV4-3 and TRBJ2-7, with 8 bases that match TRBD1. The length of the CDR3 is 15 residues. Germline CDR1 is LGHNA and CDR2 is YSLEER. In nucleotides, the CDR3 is TGCGCCAGCAGCGAAGACAGGGGTGCCCCCTACGAGCAGTACTTC. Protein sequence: CASSEDRGAPYEQYF.

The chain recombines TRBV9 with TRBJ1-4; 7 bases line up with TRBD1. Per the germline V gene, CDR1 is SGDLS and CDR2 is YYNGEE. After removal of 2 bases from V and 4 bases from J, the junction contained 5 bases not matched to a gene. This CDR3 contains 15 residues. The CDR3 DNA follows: TGTGCCAGCAGCGTCGGGACAGCGCATAATGAAAAACTGTTTTTT. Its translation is CASSVGTAHNEKLFF. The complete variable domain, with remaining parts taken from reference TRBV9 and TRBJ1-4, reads DSGVTQTPKHLITATGQRVTLRCSPRSGDLSVYWYQQSLDQGLQFLIQYYNGEERAKGNILERFSAQQFPDLHSELNLSSLELGDSALYFCASSVGTAHNEKLFFGSGTQLSVL.

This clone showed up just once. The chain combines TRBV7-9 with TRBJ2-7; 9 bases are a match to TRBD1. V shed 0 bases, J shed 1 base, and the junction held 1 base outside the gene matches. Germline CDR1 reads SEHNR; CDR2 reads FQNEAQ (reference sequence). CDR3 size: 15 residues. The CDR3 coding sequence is TGTGCCAGCAGCTTAGCAGGGACAGGGTCCTACGAGCAGTACTTC. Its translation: CASSLAGTGSYEQYF.

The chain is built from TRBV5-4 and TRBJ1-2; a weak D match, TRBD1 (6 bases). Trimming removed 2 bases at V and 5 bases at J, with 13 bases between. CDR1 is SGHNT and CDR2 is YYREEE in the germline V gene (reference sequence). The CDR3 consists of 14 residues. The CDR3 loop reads CASSFDQGQYGYTF. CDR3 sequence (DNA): TGTGCCAGCAGCTTCGACCAGGGGCAATATGGCTACACCTTC.

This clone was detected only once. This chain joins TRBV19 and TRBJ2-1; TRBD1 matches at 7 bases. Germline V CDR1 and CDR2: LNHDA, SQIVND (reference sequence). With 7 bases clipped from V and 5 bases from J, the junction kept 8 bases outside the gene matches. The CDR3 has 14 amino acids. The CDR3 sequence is CASKADRENNEQFF. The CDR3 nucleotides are TGTGCCAGTAAGGCCGACAGGGAGAACAATGAGCAGTTCTTC. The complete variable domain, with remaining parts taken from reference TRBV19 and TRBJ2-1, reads DGGITQSPKYLFRKEGQNVTLSCEQNLNHDAMYWYRQDPGQGLRLIYYSQIVNDFQKGDIAEGYSVSREKKESFPLTVTSAQKNPTAFYLCASKADRENNEQFFGPGTRLTVL.

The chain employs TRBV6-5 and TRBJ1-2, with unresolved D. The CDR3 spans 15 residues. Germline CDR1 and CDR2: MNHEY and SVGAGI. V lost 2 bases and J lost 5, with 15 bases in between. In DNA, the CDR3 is TGTGCCAGCAGTTACCGGGCGGCCGGGATGTATGGCTACACCTTC. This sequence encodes CASSYRAAGMYGYTF.

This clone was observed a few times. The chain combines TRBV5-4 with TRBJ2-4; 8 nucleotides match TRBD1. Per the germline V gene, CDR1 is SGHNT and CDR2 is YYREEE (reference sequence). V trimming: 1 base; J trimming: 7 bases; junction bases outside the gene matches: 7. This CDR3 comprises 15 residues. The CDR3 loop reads CASSLRQGALNIQYF. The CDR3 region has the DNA TGTGCCAGCAGCTTGCGGCAGGGGGCGTTGAACATTCAGTACTTC.

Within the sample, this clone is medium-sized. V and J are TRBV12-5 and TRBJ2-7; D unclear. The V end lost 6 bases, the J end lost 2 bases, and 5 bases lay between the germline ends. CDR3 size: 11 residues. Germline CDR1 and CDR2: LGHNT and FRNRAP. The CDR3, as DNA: TGTGCTAGTGGGTTCGCCTACGAGCAGTACTTC. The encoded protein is CASGFAYEQYF.

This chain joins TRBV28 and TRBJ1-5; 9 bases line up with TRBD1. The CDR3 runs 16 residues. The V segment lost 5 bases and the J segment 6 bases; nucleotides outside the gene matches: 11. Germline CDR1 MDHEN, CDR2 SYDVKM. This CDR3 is CASSPKNRGRGQPQHF. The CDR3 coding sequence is TGTGCCAGCAGTCCGAAGAACAGGGGGCGAGGTCAGCCCCAGCATTTT.

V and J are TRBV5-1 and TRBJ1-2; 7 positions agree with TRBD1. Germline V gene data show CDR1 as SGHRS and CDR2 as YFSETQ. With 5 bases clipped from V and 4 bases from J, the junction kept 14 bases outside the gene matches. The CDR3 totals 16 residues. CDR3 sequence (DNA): TGCGCCAGCAGGACCGTCTCTACAGGGGTTGGCTATGGCTACACCTTC. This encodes CASRTVSTGVGYGYTF.